In this sample, the clone carrying this T cell receptor (beta chain) turned up once. The entry originates in a study of shared clonotypes between healthy human individuals. With 5 bases clipped from V and 4 bases from J, the junction kept 6 bases outside the gene matches. This CDR3 comprises 15 residues. CDR1 is SNHLY and CDR2 is FYNNEI in the germline V gene. The assay was immunoSEQ multiplex PCR, and TCRdb's table has in-frame clones only and misses some. The profile shows around 2.1 million clones, around 95% of them singletons. Sequencing was performed on naive CD4+ T cells sorted from blood. As to subset: CD45RA+ positively selected. This chain connects TRBV2 to TRBJ2-3; TRBD2 aligns across 10 bases. This clonotype originated in a man between 18 and 29 years old in good health. The DNA for the CDR3 is TGTGCCAGCAGTCAAAGCGGGGGGGCTCCAGATACGCAGTATTTT. It translates to CASSQSGGAPDTQYF. Full variable domain (outside the CDR3, taken from reference TRBV2 and TRBJ2-3): EPEVTQTPSHQVTQMGQEVILRCVPISNHLYFYWYRQILGQKVEFLVSFYNNEISEKSEIFDDQFSVERPDGSNFTLKIRSTKLEDSAMYFCASSQSGGAPDTQYFGPGTRLTVL.